This paragraph covers one T cell receptor beta chain sequence. The authors' processing: Estimation of nucleated cell counts was performed using reference gene primer amplification. Using immunoSEQ multiplex PCR, the repertoire was profiled, and TCRdb retains in-frame clones only, with some absent. That table supplies the V and J calls and clone size; D and trimming were determined from the DNA. The sample yields about 260,000 clones, around 86% seen once. This sample was included in a study of blood T cell repertoires in COVID-19. Turning to the study itself: Samples representing acute and convalescent COVID-19 were sourced from the United States, Italy and Spain. PBMCs, B-cell-depleted T cells, or T cells provided the cDNA or gDNA that made up the material.

Between the trimmed V and J ends, which lost 6 bases and 2 bases, there was a span of 14 bases. Germline-derived CDR1 and CDR2 are MNHEY and SMNVEV (reference sequence). The length of the CDR3 is 15 residues. This sequence joins TRBV27 and TRBJ2-1, with D maybe TRBD1 (6 bases). The source material was peripheral blood. The source of this sequence is a man younger than 35 with active or convalescent COVID-19. This chain's CDR3 is CASRFRDIPYNEQFF. The CDR3 DNA sequence: TGTGCCAGCAGATTCCGGGACATCCCCTACAATGAGCAGTTCTTC.